The 18 T cell receptor beta chains below were found in one sample sequenced in a study of T cell repertoires in cytomegalovirus infection. TCRdb re-called the reads through MiXCR, storing one row per CDR3 protein. There are some 350,000 distinct CDR3 sequences in the sample; around a third occur only once, and less than 15% lies in the top ten. The antigens these receptors bind are not known. Sequenced material: cultured PBMCs, taken from culture after CMV antigen stimulation. These receptors came from a human donor in good health (CMV status not recorded). Some clones in this sample may be carry-over from other donors' samples.

This clonotype appeared a few times. The chain has TRBV7-2 and TRBJ2-3, with D perhaps matching TRBD2 (6 bases). In germline, CDR1 is SGHTA, CDR2 FQGNSA. V lost 1 base and J lost 4, with 21 bases in between. This CDR3 region has 18 residues. CDR3 amino acids: CASSLGRLASPKSDTQYF. CDR3 sequence (DNA): TGTGCCAGCAGCTTAGGCCGGCTAGCGTCACCCAAGTCAGATACGCAGTATTTT.

The rearrangement uses TRBV15 and TRBJ2-7; 10 bases align to TRBD2. Germline values: CDR1 LNHNV, CDR2 YYDKDF (reference sequence). Trimming cost V 0 bases and J 0 bases; bases outside gene matches: 5. The CDR3 sequence is 17 residues long. CDR3 nucleotide sequence: TGTGCCACCAGCAGAGAGCTAGCGGGAGCGCACTCCTACGAGCAGTACTTC. Encoded protein: CATSRELAGAHSYEQYF.

This clonotype showed up just a few times. The chain combines TRBV6-5 with TRBJ2-3; D is unclear. The CDR3 totals 12 residues. The germline V and J ends were trimmed by 5 bases and 7 bases, with 10 bases remaining between them. CDR1 and CDR2 (germline): MNHEY, SVGAGI. The CDR3: CASSRSWHTQYF. The CDR3, as DNA: TGTGCCAGCAGTCGAAGTTGGCATACGCAGTATTTT.

The chain carries TRBV6-1 and TRBJ2-2; D remains ambiguous. This CDR3 has 15 residues. V was shortened by 2 bases and J by 6 bases, with 13 bases between the two germline ends. Per germline, CDR1 MNHNS and CDR2 SASEGT. CDR3 nucleotide sequence: TGTGCCAGCAGTGAACCGGCTACAGCCCCCGGGGAGCTGTTTTTT. This encodes CASSEPATAPGELFF.

This chain connects TRBV29-1 to TRBJ1-3, with D perhaps matching TRBD1 (6 bases). This CDR3 spans 16 amino acids. Germline loops: CDR1 SQVTM, CDR2 ANQGSEA. V lost 4 bases and J 0 bases, leaving 16 bases between the germline ends. In DNA, the CDR3 is TGCAGCGTTGTACAGGGACAACCAAGCTCTGGAAACACCATATATTTT. Its translation: CSVVQGQPSSGNTIYF.

The chain's CDR3 is CASSTWGEAIDTQYF. As DNA, the CDR3 is TGTGCCAGCAGCACGTGGGGTGAAGCCATAGATACGCAGTATTTT. The V gene is TRBV7-6, the J gene TRBJ2-3; D remains unclear. This CDR3 region has 15 residues. CDR1 and CDR2 from the germline V gene are SGHVS and FNYEAQ. Trimming shortened V by 5 bases and J by 5 bases, and 17 bases separated the two germline ends.

The chain links TRBV6-2 or TRBV6-3 to TRBJ2-1; TRBD2 matches at 10 bases. Trimming at V came to 0 bases and at J to 7 bases, leaving 9 bases not matched to a gene. CDR1 is MNHEY and CDR2 is SVGEGT in the germline V gene. This CDR3 has 17 residues. CDR3 coding DNA: TGTGCCAGCAGTTACTCGGGTCTAGCGGGAGTTTTTAATGAGCAGTTCTTC. This gives the protein CASSYSGLAGVFNEQFF.

The sample holds a few counts of this clonotype. This rearrangement joins TRBV6-1 to TRBJ1-1, with 8 nucleotides matching TRBD1. The CDR3 extends over 15 amino acids. V was clipped by 8 bases and J by 3 bases; unmatched bases: 11. Germline V lookup: CDR1 MNHNS, CDR2 SASEGT. For the CDR3, the DNA is TGTGCCAGCCCCCCAGGGGGCTATCTCGACACTGAAGCTTTCTTT. Translated: CASPPGGYLDTEAFF.

This clonotype was recorded a few times. The chain recombines TRBV5-4 with TRBJ2-2; D call uncertain. CDR1 is SGHNT, CDR2 YYREEE, per germline (reference sequence). V was clipped by 0 bases and J by 8 bases, with 11 bases between them. This CDR3 has 14 residues. The CDR3 nucleotides read TGTGCCAGCAGCTTGGTGGATCCTGGGGGGGAGCTGTTTTTT. The encoded protein is CASSLVDPGGELFF.

This clonotype was found a few times. The CDR3 region has the DNA TGTGCCATCAGAGACAGCGGGACAGGGTCCTTCAAGCAGTACTTC. Protein product: CAIRDSGTGSFKQYF. V gene TRBV10-3 combines with J gene TRBJ2-7; 9 bases map to TRBD1. J gave up 8 bases and V 6 bases, and 14 bases lay outside the gene matches. The germline gives CDR1 ENHRY, CDR2 SYGVKD. The CDR3 sequence is 15 residues long.

The gene calls are TRBV19 and TRBJ1-1; weak D call: TRBD1 (5 bases). With 4 bases removed from V and 10 bases from J, the gap between germline ends came to 19 bases. CDR1 and CDR2 from the germline V gene are LNHDA and SQIVND (reference sequence). The CDR3 totals 14 residues. As DNA, the CDR3 is TGTGCCAGTAGTACCTGGGACGGAGAATTGGGAGCTTTCTTT. Its protein product is CASSTWDGELGAFF.

The chain has TRBV7-6 and TRBJ2-1, with 7 bases matching TRBD2. The J segment lost 4 bases and the V segment lost 5 bases, leaving 11 bases of the junction unmatched. Germline V gene data show CDR1 as SGHVS and CDR2 as FNYEAQ. This CDR3 region has 16 residues. CDR3 sequence reads: CASSRKLAGEYNEQFF. In nucleotides, the CDR3 is TGTGCCAGCAGCCGCAAATTGGCGGGAGAGTACAATGAGCAGTTCTTC.

The chain recombines TRBV6-2 or TRBV6-3 with TRBJ2-6, with D maybe TRBD1 (6 bases). The CDR3 length is 18 residues. Germline CDR1 reads MNHEY; CDR2 reads SVGEGT. Trimming stripped 9 bases from V and 5 bases from J, with 26 bases between. This CDR3 reads CASCPLGAGWVRANVLTF. The CDR3 DNA is TGTGCCAGTTGTCCTTTGGGGGCCGGCTGGGTACGGGCCAACGTCCTGACTTTC.

This clonotype was recorded a few times. V and J are TRBV6-1 and TRBJ1-2, with 7 bases matching TRBD1. The V and J ends lost 5 bases and 1 base, in that order; junction bases with no gene match: 7. Germline V gene lookup returns CDR1 MNHNS and CDR2 SASEGT. This CDR3 is 15 amino acids long. The CDR3 DNA follows: TGTGCCAGCAGTTACGGGACAGAATATAACTATGGCTACACCTTC. It encodes CASSYGTEYNYGYTF.

The chain employs TRBV7-2 and TRBJ2-1, with D unresolved. The germline V and J ends were trimmed by 1 base and 7 bases, with 2 bases remaining between them. The CDR3 has 11 amino acids. In germline, CDR1 is SGHTA, CDR2 FQGNSA. CDR3 DNA sequence: TGTGCCAGCAGCTTAGAGAATGAGCAGTTCTTC. Translation gives CASSLENEQFF. Based on the CDR3 plus reference TRBV7-2 and TRBJ2-1, the full variable domain is GAGVSQSPSNKVTEKGKDVELRCDPISGHTALYWYRQSLGQGLEFLIYFQGNSAPDKSGLPSDRFSAERTGGSVSTLTIQRTQQEDSAVYLCASSLENEQFFGPGTRLTVL.

The V gene is TRBV23-1, the J gene TRBJ2-7; D is unresolved. TRBV23-1 is reported as an ORF; its role is uncertain. V was trimmed by 5 bases and J by 3 bases, leaving 17 bases between them. CDR3 length equals 15 residues. CDR3 sequence (DNA): TGCGCCAGCAGTTATTCCGGGCCCAAGATCTACGAGCAGTACTTC. It yields the protein CASSYSGPKIYEQYF.

The V and J genes are TRBV18 and TRBJ2-7, with 7 nucleotides matching TRBD2. CDR3 length: 14 residues. CDR1 is KGHSH and CDR2 is LQKENI in the germline V gene. Trimming at V came to 3 bases and at J to 2 bases, leaving 4 bases not matched to a gene. The CDR3 loop reads CASSPPGLPYEQYV. In DNA form, the CDR3 reads TGTGCCAGCTCACCCCCGGGACTACCCTACGAGCAGTACGTC.

This clonotype was found a few times. The chain carries TRBV27 and TRBJ2-3, with D maybe TRBD2 (6 bases). Germline V gene lookup returns CDR1 MNHEY and CDR2 SMNVEV (reference sequence). The CDR3 has 16 residues. Trimming took 5 bases from V and 2 from J, leaving 17 bases between them. The CDR3 coding sequence is TGTGCCAGCAGTCCAATGTGGGGGGTCGACACAGATACGCAGTATTTT. It yields the protein CASSPMWGVDTDTQYF.